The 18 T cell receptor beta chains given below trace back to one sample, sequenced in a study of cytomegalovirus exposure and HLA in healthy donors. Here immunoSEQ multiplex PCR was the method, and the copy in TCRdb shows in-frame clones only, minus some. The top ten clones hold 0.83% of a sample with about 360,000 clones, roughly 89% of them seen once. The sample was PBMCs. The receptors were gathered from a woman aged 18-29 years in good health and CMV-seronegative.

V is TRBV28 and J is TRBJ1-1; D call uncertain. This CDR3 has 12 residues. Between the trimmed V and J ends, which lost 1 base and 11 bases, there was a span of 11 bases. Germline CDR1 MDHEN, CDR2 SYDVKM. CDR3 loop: CASSLSRLEAFF. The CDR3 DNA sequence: TGTGCCAGCAGTTTATCCAGGCTTGAGGCTTTCTTT.

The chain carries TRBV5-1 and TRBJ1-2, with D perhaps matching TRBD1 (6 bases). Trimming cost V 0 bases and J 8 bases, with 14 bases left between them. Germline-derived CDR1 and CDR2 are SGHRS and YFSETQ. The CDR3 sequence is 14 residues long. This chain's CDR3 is CASSLGLGAQGYTF. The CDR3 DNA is TGCGCCAGCAGCTTGGGGCTGGGGGCGCAAGGCTACACCTTC.

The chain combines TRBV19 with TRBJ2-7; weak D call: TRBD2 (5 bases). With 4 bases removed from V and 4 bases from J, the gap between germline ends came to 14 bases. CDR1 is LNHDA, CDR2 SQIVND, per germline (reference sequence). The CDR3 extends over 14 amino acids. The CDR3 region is CASSTWTGRYEQYF. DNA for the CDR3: TGTGCCAGTAGTACTTGGACTGGGCGGTACGAGCAGTACTTC.

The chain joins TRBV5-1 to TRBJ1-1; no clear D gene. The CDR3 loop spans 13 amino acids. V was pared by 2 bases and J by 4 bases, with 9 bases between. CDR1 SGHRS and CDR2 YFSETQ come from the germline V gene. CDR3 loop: CASSFEGGTEAFF. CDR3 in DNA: TGCGCCAGCAGCTTTGAGGGTGGCACTGAAGCTTTCTTT.

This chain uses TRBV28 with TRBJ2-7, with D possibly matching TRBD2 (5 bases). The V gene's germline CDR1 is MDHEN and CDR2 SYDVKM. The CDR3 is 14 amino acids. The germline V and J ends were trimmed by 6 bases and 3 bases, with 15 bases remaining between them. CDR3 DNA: TGTGCCAGCAGGTCGGACTCAATGTTCTACGAGCAGTACTTC. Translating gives CASRSDSMFYEQYF.

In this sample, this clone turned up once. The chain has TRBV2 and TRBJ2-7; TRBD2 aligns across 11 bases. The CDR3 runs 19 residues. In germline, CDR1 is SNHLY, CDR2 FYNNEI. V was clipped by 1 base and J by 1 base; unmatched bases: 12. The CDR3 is CASSEEPILTSGSSYEQYF. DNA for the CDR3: TGTGCCAGCAGTGAAGAGCCCATATTAACTAGCGGGAGTTCCTACGAGCAGTACTTC.

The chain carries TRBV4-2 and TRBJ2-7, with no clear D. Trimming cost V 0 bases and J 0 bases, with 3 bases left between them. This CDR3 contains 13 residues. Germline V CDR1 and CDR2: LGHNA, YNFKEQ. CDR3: CASSQDLSYEQYF. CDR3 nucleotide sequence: TGTGCCAGCAGCCAAGATCTCTCCTACGAGCAGTACTTC.

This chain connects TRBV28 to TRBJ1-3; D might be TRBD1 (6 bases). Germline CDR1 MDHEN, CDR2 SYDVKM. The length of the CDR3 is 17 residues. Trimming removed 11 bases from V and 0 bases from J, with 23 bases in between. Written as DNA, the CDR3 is TGTGCCGACACCGGGACAAGGCTTTTTCCCTCTGGAAACACCATATATTTT. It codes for CADTGTRLFPSGNTIYF.

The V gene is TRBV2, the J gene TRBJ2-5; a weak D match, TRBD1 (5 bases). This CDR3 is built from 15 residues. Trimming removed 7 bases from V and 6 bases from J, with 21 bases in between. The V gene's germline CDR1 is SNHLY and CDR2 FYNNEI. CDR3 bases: TGTGCCAGCAAGGGGCCCCCCTCGCTTGGCCAGACCCAGTACTTC. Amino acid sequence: CASKGPPSLGQTQYF.

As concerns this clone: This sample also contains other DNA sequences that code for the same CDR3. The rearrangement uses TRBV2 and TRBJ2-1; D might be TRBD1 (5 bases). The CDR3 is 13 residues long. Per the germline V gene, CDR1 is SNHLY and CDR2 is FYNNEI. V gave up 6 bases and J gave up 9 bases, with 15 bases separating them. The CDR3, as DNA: TGTGCCAGCAGCCTGGACATCTTCGGTGAGCAGTTCTTC. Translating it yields CASSLDIFGEQFF.

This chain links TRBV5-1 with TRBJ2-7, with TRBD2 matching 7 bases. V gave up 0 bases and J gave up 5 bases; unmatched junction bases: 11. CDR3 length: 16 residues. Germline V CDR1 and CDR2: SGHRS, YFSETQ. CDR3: CASSLVGGRAINEQYF. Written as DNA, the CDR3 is TGCGCCAGCAGCTTGGTGGGAGGGAGGGCCATTAACGAGCAGTACTTC.

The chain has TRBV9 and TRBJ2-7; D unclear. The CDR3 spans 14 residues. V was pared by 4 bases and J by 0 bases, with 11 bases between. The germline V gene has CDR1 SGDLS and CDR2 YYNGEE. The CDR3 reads CASSPRWASYEQYF. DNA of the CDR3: TGTGCCAGCAGCCCCCGGTGGGCCTCCTACGAGCAGTACTTC.

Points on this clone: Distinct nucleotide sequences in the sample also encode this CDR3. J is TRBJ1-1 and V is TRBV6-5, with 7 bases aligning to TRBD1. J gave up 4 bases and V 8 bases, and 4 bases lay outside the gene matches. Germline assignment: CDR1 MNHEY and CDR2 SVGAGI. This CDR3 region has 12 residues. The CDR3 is CASRPGGTEAFF. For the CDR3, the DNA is TGTGCCAGCCGGCCAGGGGGCACTGAAGCTTTCTTT.

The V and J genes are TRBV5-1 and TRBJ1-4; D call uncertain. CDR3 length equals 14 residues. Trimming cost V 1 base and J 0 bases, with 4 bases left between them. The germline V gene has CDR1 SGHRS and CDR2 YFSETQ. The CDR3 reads CASSLYSTNEKLFF. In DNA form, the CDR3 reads TGCGCCAGCAGCTTGTACTCAACTAATGAAAAACTGTTTTTT.

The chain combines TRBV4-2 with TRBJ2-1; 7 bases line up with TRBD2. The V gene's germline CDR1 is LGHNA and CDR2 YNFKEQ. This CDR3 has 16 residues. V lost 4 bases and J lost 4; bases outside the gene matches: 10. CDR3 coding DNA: TGTGCCAGCAGCCCGAGGGGCGGGAGTTCTTACAATGAGCAGTTCTTC. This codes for CASSPRGGSSYNEQFF.

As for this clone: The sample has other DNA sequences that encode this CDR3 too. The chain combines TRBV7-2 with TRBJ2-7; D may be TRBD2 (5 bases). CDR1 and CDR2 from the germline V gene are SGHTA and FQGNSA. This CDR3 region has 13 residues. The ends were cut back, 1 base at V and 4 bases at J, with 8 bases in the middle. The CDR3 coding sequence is TGTGCCAGCAGCTTAGGGCGAGGGTACGAGCAGTACTTC. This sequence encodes CASSLGRGYEQYF.

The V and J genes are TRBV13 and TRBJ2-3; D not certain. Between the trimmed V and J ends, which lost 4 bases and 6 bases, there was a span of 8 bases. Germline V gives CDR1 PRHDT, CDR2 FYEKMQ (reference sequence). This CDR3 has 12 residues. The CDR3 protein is CASSSLLDTQYF. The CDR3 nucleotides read TGTGCCAGCAGCTCCCTTTTGGATACGCAGTATTTT.

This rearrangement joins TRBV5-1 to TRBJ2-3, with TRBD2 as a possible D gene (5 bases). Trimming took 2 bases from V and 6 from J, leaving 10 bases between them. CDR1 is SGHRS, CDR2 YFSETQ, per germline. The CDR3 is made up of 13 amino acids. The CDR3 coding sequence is TGCGCCAGCAGCTTCGTTAGCGCCGATACGCAGTATTTT. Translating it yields CASSFVSADTQYF.